The entry below describes one T cell receptor beta chain. Antigen specificity is unknown. This sample was included in a study of human T cells and chemical hapten exposure. As for time point: patch test 2, 6 weeks after DPC sensitization. Treatment meaning: therapeutic diphenylcyclopropenone sensitization with weekly scalp DPC. Each patch test followed a blood draw. Donors were 18 to 70-year-old alopecia patients suitable for DPC. Library preparation tagged each individual cDNA molecule with a unique molecular identifier. A single record per CDR3 protein comes from TCRdb applying MiXCR to the RACE reads. There are about 96,000 distinct CDR3 sequences in the sample; 9.3% occur only once, and 2% to 2.5% lies in the top ten. Study-wide points: Sensitizing to DPC left TCRs with a frequency above 1 in 1000 unaltered.

The germline CDR1 and CDR2 sequences are MNHEY and SVGAGI. CDR3 length: 16 residues. The V gene lost 0 bases and the J gene lost 8 bases, with 14 bases spanning the gap. This TCR derives from a woman aged 40 to 50 with alopecia areata. Some clones in this sample may be carry-over from other donors' samples. This specimen consisted of whole blood, obtained in connection with sensitization to the hapten diphenylcyclopropenone (DPC). The chain links TRBV6-5 to TRBJ1-6; D gene ambiguous. CDR3 protein: CASSYSTGPPDSPLHF. The CDR3 DNA reads as TGTGCCAGCAGTTACTCGACTGGCCCCCCGGATTCACCCCTCCACTTT.